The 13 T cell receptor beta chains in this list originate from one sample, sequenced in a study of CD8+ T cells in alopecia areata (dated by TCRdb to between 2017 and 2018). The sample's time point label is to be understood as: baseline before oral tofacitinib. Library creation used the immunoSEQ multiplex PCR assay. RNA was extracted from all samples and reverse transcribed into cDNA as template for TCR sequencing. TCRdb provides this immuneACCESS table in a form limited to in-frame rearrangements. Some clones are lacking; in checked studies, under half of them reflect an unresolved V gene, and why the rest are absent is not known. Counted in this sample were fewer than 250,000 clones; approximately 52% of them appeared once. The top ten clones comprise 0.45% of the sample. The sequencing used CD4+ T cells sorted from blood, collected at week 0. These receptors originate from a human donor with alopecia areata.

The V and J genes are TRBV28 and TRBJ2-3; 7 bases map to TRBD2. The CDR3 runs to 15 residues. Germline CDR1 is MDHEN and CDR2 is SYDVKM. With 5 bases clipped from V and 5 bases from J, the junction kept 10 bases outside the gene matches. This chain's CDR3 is CASSPAGVTRDTQYF. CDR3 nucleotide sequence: TGTGCCAGCAGTCCCGCGGGGGTTACACGAGATACGCAGTATTTT.

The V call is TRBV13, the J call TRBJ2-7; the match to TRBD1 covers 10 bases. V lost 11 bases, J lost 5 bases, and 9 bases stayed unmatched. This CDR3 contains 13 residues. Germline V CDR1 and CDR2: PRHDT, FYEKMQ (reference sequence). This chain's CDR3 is CAREGTGENEQYF. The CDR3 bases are TGTGCCCGCGAGGGGACAGGGGAAAACGAGCAGTACTTC.

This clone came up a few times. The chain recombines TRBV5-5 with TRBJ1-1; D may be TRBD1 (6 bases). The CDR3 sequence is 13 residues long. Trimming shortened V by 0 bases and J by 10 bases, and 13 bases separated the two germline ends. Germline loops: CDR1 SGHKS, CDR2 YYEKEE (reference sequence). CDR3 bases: TGTGCCAGCAGCTTGGAGTGGGGGGCAAGAGCTTTCTTT. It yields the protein CASSLEWGARAFF.

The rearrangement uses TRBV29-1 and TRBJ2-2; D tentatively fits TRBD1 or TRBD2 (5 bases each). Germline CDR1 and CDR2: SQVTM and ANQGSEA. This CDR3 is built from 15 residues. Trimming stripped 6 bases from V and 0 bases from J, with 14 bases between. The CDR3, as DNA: TGCAGCGTAGACATCGGGACGGCGAACACCGGGGAGCTGTTTTTT. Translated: CSVDIGTANTGELFF.

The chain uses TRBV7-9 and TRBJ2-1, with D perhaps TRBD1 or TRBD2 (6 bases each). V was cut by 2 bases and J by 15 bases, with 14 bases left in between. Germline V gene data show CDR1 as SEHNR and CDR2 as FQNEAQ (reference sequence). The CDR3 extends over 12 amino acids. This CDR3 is CASSLPAGGGFF. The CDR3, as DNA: TGTGCCAGCAGCTTACCCGCTGGAGGGGGGTTCTTC.

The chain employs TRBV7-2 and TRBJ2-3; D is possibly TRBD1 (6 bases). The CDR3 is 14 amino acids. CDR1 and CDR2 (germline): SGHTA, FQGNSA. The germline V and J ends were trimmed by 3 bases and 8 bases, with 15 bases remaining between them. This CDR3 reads CASSLDPGVGTQYF. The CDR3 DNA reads TGTGCCAGCAGCTTGGATCCAGGGGTGGGTACGCAGTATTTT.

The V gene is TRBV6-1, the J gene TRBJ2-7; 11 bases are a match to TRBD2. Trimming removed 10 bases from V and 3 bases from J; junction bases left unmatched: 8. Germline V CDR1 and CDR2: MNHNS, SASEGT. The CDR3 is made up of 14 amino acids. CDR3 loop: CATREGLAGYEQYF. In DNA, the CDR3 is TGTGCCACACGGGAAGGACTAGCGGGCTACGAGCAGTACTTC.

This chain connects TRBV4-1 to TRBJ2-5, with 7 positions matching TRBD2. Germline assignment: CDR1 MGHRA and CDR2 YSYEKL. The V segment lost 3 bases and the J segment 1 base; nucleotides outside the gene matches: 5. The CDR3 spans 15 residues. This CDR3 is CASSHSGVGQETQYF. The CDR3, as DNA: TGCGCCAGCAGCCACAGCGGGGTGGGCCAAGAGACCCAGTACTTC.

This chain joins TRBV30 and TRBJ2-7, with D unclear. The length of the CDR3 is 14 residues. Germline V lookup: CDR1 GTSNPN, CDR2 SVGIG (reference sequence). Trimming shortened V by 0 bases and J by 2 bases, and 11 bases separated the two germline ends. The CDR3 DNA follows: TGTGCCTGGAGTGTTGTTAGGGAACCCTACGAGCAGTACTTC. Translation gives CAWSVVREPYEQYF.

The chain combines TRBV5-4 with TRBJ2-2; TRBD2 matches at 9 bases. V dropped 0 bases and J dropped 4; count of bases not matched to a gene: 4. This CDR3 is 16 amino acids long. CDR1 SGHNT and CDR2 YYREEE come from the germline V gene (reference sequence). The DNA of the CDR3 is TGTGCCAGCAGCTTGGTAGGACTAGCGAGCACCGGGGAGCTGTTTTTT. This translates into CASSLVGLASTGELFF.

Here the CDR3 DNA reads TGTGCCAGCACTCGCGGGAGATTCGATGAGCAGTTCTTC. Amino acids: CASTRGRFDEQFF. The gene calls are TRBV7-8 and TRBJ2-1; 7 nucleotides agree with TRBD2. Germline V gene lookup returns CDR1 SGHVS and CDR2 FQNEAQ. CDR3 length equals 13 residues. V gave up 7 bases and J gave up 8 bases; unmatched junction bases: 8.

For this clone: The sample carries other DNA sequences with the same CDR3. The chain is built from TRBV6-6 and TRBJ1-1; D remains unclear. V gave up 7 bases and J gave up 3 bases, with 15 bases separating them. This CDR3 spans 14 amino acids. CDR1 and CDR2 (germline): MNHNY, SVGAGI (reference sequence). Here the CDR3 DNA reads TGTGCCAGCAACCAACCCCCTCAGGACACTGAAGCTTTCTTT. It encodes CASNQPPQDTEAFF.

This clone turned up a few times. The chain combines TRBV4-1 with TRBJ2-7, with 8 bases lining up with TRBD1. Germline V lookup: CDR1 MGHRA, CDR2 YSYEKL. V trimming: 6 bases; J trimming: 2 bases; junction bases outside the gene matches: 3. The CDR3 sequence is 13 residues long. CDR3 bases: TGCGCCAGCAGTCCGGACAGGGCCTACGAGCAGTACTTC. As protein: CASSPDRAYEQYF.